This record covers a single T cell receptor (beta chain). Using immunoSEQ multiplex PCR, the repertoire was profiled, and TCRdb retains in-frame clones only, with some absent. The table includes approximately 60,000 clones, about four fifths detected once. The data derive from a study of OX40 agonist ivuxolimab in advanced cancers. Germline values: CDR1 MNHEY, CDR2 SVGAGI. Trimming took off 2 bases at V and 13 bases at J, with 11 bases between the two ends. The CDR3 is 12 residues long. This specimen consisted of CD4+ or CD8+ T cells sorted from blood, obtained in a trial of the OX40 agonist ivuxolimab. The rearrangement links TRBV6-5 to TRBJ1-4, with D possibly being TRBD1 (6 bases). This sequence was found in an adult with an advanced solid tumor such as melanoma, head and neck, liver or kidney cancer. The CDR3 coding sequence is TGTGCCAGCAGTTACGACAGGAGGAGACTGTTTTTT. This sequence encodes CASSYDRRRLFF.